The present T cell receptor (beta chain) was sequenced within a study of T cells expressing NK-cell markers. TCRdb reprocessed the 5' RACE reads and stores each CDR3 protein as one record, lacking DNA. This sample's table reports 200,000 to 300,000 distinct CDR3 sequences. Study-wide results and caveats: Leadership of the CD3+CD56-NKG2C+ fraction also belonged to these clonotypes in a handful of donors.

About this clonotype itself: Its antigen is currently unknown.

This CDR3 has 14 amino acids. The sequence was obtained from a young man in good health. This chain uses TRBV12-3 or TRBV12-4 with TRBJ2-7; absent DNA, TCRdb's TRBD2 call cannot be checked. Sample: blood T cells: a sorted CD56 or NKG2C T cell subset, CD4+ or CD8+ T cells, or bulk PBMC T cells (not recorded which). The CDR3 spells CASSLSPSGGQQYF.